This T cell receptor (beta chain) stems from a study of blood T cells in healthy people across ages. Germline loops: CDR1 SGHVS, CDR2 FQNEAQ. V was trimmed by 2 bases and J by 0 bases, leaving 17 bases between them. The CDR3 consists of 18 residues. Primers used in a second PCR of about 7 to 12 cycles were a sample-barcoded 5' primer and a J-beta primer mix. MiXCR was run by TCRdb on the 5' RACE reads, yielding one entry per CDR3 protein. The profile shows 700,000 to 950,000 distinct CDR3 sequences, roughly 60% of them singletons. The origin of this receptor is a man aged 30 to 45 in good health. The chain is built from TRBV7-8 and TRBJ2-1, with D possibly TRBD1 on 6 matching bases. Material: blood. The CDR3: CASSLMYGGLSSYNEQFF. CDR3 sequence (DNA): TGTGCCAGCAGCTTAATGTATGGGGGCCTGAGCTCCTACAATGAGCAGTTCTTC. Full variable domain (rest looked up from reference TRBV7-8 and TRBJ2-1): GAGVSQSPRYKVAKRGQDVALRCDPISGHVSLFWYQQALGQGPEFLTYFQNEAQLDKSGLPSDRFFAERPEGSVSTLKIQRTQQEDSAVYLCASSLMYGGLSSYNEQFFGPGTRLTVL.